The 24 T cell receptor beta chains below come from one sample, sequenced in a study of regulatory T cells in long-lasting Graves disease. Investigators prepared the TCR beta libraries by applying iRepertoire HTBI primers and Arm-PCR of CDR3 regions. TCRdb used MiXCR to reprocess the multiplex PCR reads, holding one entry per CDR3 protein. The sample lists 650,000 to 700,000 distinct CDR3 sequences, 25% to 30% occurring once. Time point reported: persistent/refractory GD, antithyroid drugs over 5 years with positive TRAb. With RNA extracted from PBMCs as input, the TCR library was made. This specimen was peripheral blood mononuclear cells (PBMCs), taken when the disease was refractory, from a patient treated with antithyroid drugs. All receptors come from a female donor with Graves disease.

This clonotype has a count of ten or more. This sequence joins TRBV10-3 and TRBJ2-5; unclear D gene. The V end lost 0 bases, the J end lost 1 base, and 6 bases lay between the germline ends. The germline CDR1 and CDR2 sequences are ENHRY and SYGVKD. CDR3 length: 14 residues. CDR3: CAISESTVQETQYF. In DNA, the CDR3 is TGTGCCATCAGTGAGTCGACGGTCCAAGAGACCCAGTACTTC.

This chain joins TRBV20-1 and TRBJ1-1; TRBD1 is a possible D gene (6 bases). CDR3 length: 11 residues. Germline lookup yields CDR1 DFQATT and CDR2 SNEGSKA (reference sequence). Deletions cut 1 base from V and 7 bases from J, with 7 bases between. CDR3 in DNA: TGCAGTGCTAGAGGGACAGATGAAGCTTTCTTT. Translating gives CSARGTDEAFF.

The genes are TRBV2 and TRBJ1-3; no reliable D call. CDR1 and CDR2 from the germline V gene are SNHLY and FYNNEI. Trimming took 7 bases from V and 4 from J, leaving 14 bases between them. The CDR3 is made up of 14 amino acids. CDR3 DNA: TGTGCCAGCACGATCTCGAGGGCAGGAAACACCATATATTTT. Protein sequence: CASTISRAGNTIYF.

This clonotype was observed a few times. This chain connects TRBV11-2 to TRBJ2-5; the D gene is possibly TRBD2 (5 bases). With 2 bases removed from V and 5 bases from J, the gap between germline ends came to 12 bases. The CDR3 consists of 14 residues. Germline V gene sequence: CDR1 SGHAT, CDR2 FQNNGV. In DNA, the CDR3 is TGTGCCAGCAGCTTAAATAGGGCTAGCGAGACCCAGTACTTC. Amino acids: CASSLNRASETQYF.

Points on this clonotype: The junction differs from germline at one of its ends, possibly a read error. CDR3 coding DNA: TGTGCCAGCAGTTTATATGGGGACCCGAGGAACACTGAAGTTTTCTTT. It translates to CASSLYGDPRNTEVFF. This chain connects TRBV12-3 or TRBV12-4 to TRBJ1-1; possibly TRBD1 for D (5 bases). The CDR3 consists of 16 residues.

This chain joins TRBV12-3 or TRBV12-4 and TRBJ1-1, with TRBD1 matching over 7 bases. Trimming at V came to 4 bases and at J to 3 bases, leaving 8 bases not matched to a gene. CDR3 length equals 15 residues. This CDR3 is CASSSRTGGYTEAFF. The CDR3 DNA follows: TGTGCCAGCAGTTCCCGGACAGGAGGGTACACTGAAGCTTTCTTT.

The chain has TRBV20-1 and TRBJ1-1, with D uncertain. This CDR3 region has 14 residues. Trimming shortened V by 6 bases and J by 6 bases, and 20 bases separated the two germline ends. CDR1 is DFQATT and CDR2 is SNEGSKA in the germline V gene (reference sequence). CDR3 nucleotides: TGCAGTGCCTTGCGGGTGAGGGCTAGCGCTGAAGCTTTCTTT. It yields the protein CSALRVRASAEAFF.

This clonotype was observed a few times. The rearrangement joins TRBV11-3 to TRBJ2-7, with 13 positions matching TRBD2. Unmatched junction bases numbered 6, after V lost 5 bases and J lost 5 bases. CDR1 is SGHNT, CDR2 YENEEA, per germline. The CDR3 spans 15 residues. DNA of the CDR3: TGTGCCAGCAGCCAAACCGGGACTAGCGGGAACGAGCAGTACTTC. Amino acid sequence: CASSQTGTSGNEQYF.

This clonotype was counted between two and nine times. The genes are TRBV2 and TRBJ1-6; D uncertain. The germline V and J ends were trimmed by 0 bases and 4 bases, with 7 bases remaining between them. Germline-derived CDR1 and CDR2 are SNHLY and FYNNEI. The CDR3 is 15 residues long. The CDR3 region has the DNA TGTGCCAGCAGTGAAGCGAGCGTTTATAATTCACCCCTCCACTTT. Translation: CASSEASVYNSPLHF.

The J gene is TRBJ1-4, the V gene TRBV6-5, with D tentatively TRBD1 (5 bases). This CDR3 contains 17 residues. CDR1 is MNHEY, CDR2 SVGAGI, per germline. V was trimmed by 0 bases and J by 5 bases, leaving 16 bases between them. In DNA, the CDR3 is TGTGCCAGCAGTTACTCGAGTGGCGGGGAGGGGAATGAAAAACTGTTTTTT. This sequence encodes CASSYSSGGEGNEKLFF.

This clonotype was seen ten or more times. This chain joins TRBV28 and TRBJ2-5; 14 nucleotides agree with TRBD2. From germline, CDR1 is MDHEN and CDR2 SYDVKM. The CDR3 has 15 residues. The ends lost 7 bases at V and 2 bases at J; junction bases unmatched: 3. The CDR3: CASNRLAGGQETQYF. In DNA form, the CDR3 reads TGTGCCAGCAATAGACTAGCGGGAGGGCAAGAGACCCAGTACTTC. Filled out from reference TRBV28 and TRBJ2-5, the complete variable domain reads DVKVTQSSRYLVKRTGEKVFLECVQDMDHENMFWYRQDPGLGLRLIYFSYDVKMKEKGDIPEGYSVSREKKERFSLILESASTNQTSMYLCASNRLAGGQETQYFGPGTRLLVL.

This clonotype was counted only a few times. V and J are TRBV5-1 and TRBJ1-1, with D possibly TRBD1 on 5 matching bases. Germline V CDR1 and CDR2: SGHRS, YFSETQ. CDR3 length: 15 residues. The V end was cut by 2 bases, the J end by 3 bases, with 14 bases between. DNA of the CDR3: TGCGCCAGCAGCTTCCGGGACGGTGGAGACACTGAAGCTTTCTTT. Residues: CASSFRDGGDTEAFF.

Only a few counts were recorded for this clonotype. This sequence joins TRBV20-1 and TRBJ1-5; TRBD1 aligns across 7 bases. This CDR3 is built from 13 residues. V gave up 6 bases and J gave up 4 bases; unmatched junction bases: 6. CDR1 DFQATT and CDR2 SNEGSKA come from the germline V gene (reference sequence). CDR3 region: CSAEDRENQPQHF. The CDR3 coding sequence is TGCAGTGCGGAAGACAGGGAAAATCAGCCCCAGCATTTT.

This clonotype was seen only a few times. The chain uses TRBV7-3 and TRBJ1-1; no definite D call. Germline V gene lookup returns CDR1 SGHTA and CDR2 FQGTGA. CDR3 length: 12 amino acids. The V end was cut by 5 bases, the J end by 7 bases, with 11 bases between. The CDR3: CASSPARVEAFF. CDR3 bases: TGTGCCAGCAGCCCCGCGAGGGTTGAAGCTTTCTTT. The whole variable domain, filled in from reference TRBV7-3 and TRBJ1-1, reads GAGVSQTPSNKVTEKGKYVELRCDPISGHTALYWYRQSLGQGPEFLIYFQGTGAADDSGLPNDRFFAVRPEGSVSTLKIQRTERGDSAVYLCASSPARVEAFFGQGTRLTVV.

The genes are TRBV5-6 and TRBJ2-5, with unresolved D. The CDR3 extends over 14 amino acids. Germline lookup yields CDR1 SGHDT and CDR2 YYEEEE. V lost 5 bases and J 2 bases, leaving 13 bases between the germline ends. CDR3 bases: TGTGCCAGCAGTGGGGTGACTCCACAAGAGACCCAGTACTTC. It encodes CASSGVTPQETQYF. Full variable domain (remainder filled in from reference TRBV5-6 and TRBJ2-5): DAGVTQSPTHLIKTRGQQVTLRCSPKSGHDTVSWYQQALGQGPQFIFQYYEEEERQRGNFPDRFSGHQFPNYSSELNVNALLLGDSALYLCASSGVTPQETQYFGPGTRLLVL.

This clonotype was detected many times. The chain combines TRBV7-2 with TRBJ1-1, with 7 bases fitting TRBD1. The V gene end was trimmed by 3 bases and the J gene end by 1 base; junction bases not matched to a gene: 2. Germline lookup yields CDR1 SGHTA and CDR2 FQGNSA. The CDR3 is 14 amino acids. This CDR3 reads CASSLGQTNTEAFF. The DNA of the CDR3 is TGTGCCAGCAGCTTGGGACAGACGAACACTGAAGCTTTCTTT.

Here the CDR3 DNA reads TGTGCCAGCAGGAAACAGGGGGCGGCTGAAGCTTTCTTT. Protein product: CASRKQGAAEAFF. This chain links TRBV13 with TRBJ1-1; the match to TRBD1 covers 9 bases. Per the germline V gene, CDR1 is PRHDT and CDR2 is FYEKMQ (reference sequence). V lost 6 bases and J lost 6; bases outside the gene matches: 5. This CDR3 comprises 13 residues.

The J gene is TRBJ2-5, the V gene TRBV15; no reliable D call. The CDR3 sequence is 18 residues long. With 1 base removed from V and 0 bases from J, the gap between germline ends came to 18 bases. The V gene's germline CDR1 is LNHNV and CDR2 YYDKDF (reference sequence). CDR3 loop: CATSRGVGNHLYQETQYF. CDR3 in DNA: TGTGCCACCAGCAGAGGGGTTGGGAACCACCTGTACCAAGAGACCCAGTACTTC.

This clonotype was found once. The rearrangement uses TRBV20-1 and TRBJ2-6; possible D gene TRBD1, 6 bases. The germline gives CDR1 DFQATT, CDR2 SNEGSKA (reference sequence). This CDR3 has 17 residues. V was shortened by 4 bases and J by 1 base, with 17 bases between the two germline ends. CDR3 coding DNA: TGCAGTGCTACAGACCCGGGACACGGATCTGGGGCCAACGTCCTGACTTTC. Translating gives CSATDPGHGSGANVLTF.

This rearrangement joins TRBV2 to TRBJ1-2; D might be TRBD1 (5 bases). CDR1 is SNHLY and CDR2 is FYNNEI in the germline V gene. The CDR3 is 13 amino acids. With 8 bases removed from V and 3 bases from J, the gap between germline ends came to 13 bases. This chain's CDR3 is CASSGTSDYGYTF. The CDR3 DNA is TGTGCCAGCTCCGGGACTTCGGACTATGGCTACACCTTC.

This rearrangement joins TRBV7-2 to TRBJ1-1; 7 bases fit TRBD1. The V gene's germline CDR1 is SGHTA and CDR2 FQGNSA. Trimming took 2 bases from V and 7 from J; bases not matched to a gene: 10. The CDR3 has 15 residues. The CDR3 loop reads CASSLKPQGGIEAFF. The CDR3 coding sequence is TGTGCCAGCAGCTTAAAGCCGCAGGGGGGAATTGAAGCTTTCTTT.

V gene TRBV20-1 combines with J gene TRBJ2-4; 10 bases are shared with TRBD2. CDR3 length equals 16 residues. The ends lost 2 bases at V and 3 bases at J; junction bases unmatched: 7. The germline CDR1 and CDR2 sequences are DFQATT and SNEGSKA (reference sequence). The CDR3 region has the DNA TGCAGTGCTAGATCCGGGACTAGCGCCGACAAAAACATTCAGTACTTC. This translates into CSARSGTSADKNIQYF.

This clonotype has a count of ten or more. The rearrangement links TRBV12-3 or TRBV12-4 to TRBJ2-5; 14 bases map to TRBD2. The V gene end was trimmed by 5 bases and the J gene end by 0 bases; junction bases not matched to a gene: 14. The CDR3 extends over 20 amino acids. The CDR3 is CASSASIGTSGSGDQETQYF. CDR3 nucleotides: TGTGCCAGCAGTGCATCTATCGGGACTAGCGGGAGTGGGGACCAAGAGACCCAGTACTTC.

The CDR3, as DNA: TGCAGCGTTGGGGACTACACCTTC. Translation gives CSVGDYTF. The J gene is TRBJ1-2, the V gene TRBV29-1; D is ambiguous. V lost 4 bases, J lost 10 bases, and 4 bases lay in between. This CDR3 region has 8 residues. The germline V gene encodes CDR1 SQVTM and CDR2 ANQGSEA.